This passage covers 9 T cell receptor beta chains from one sample sequenced in a study of cytomegalovirus exposure and HLA in healthy donors. Vbeta (60) and Jbeta (13) primers were used in the PCR. The repertoire was sequenced with immunoSEQ multiplex PCR; TCRdb's copy has only in-frame clones and lacks some. The sample consists of 210,000 or so clones, 82% of them appearing once. What was sequenced was PBMCs. Source of these receptors: a woman aged 40 to 49 in good health and CMV-seronegative.

V usage is TRBV27 and J usage is TRBJ2-3; no reliable D call. The CDR3 sequence is 15 residues long. V gave up 3 bases and J gave up 1 base, with 11 bases separating them. Germline V gene data show CDR1 as MNHEY and CDR2 as SMNVEV (reference sequence). The CDR3: CASSLGRMRTDTQYF. The CDR3 bases are TGTGCCAGCAGTTTGGGCAGGATGCGCACAGATACGCAGTATTTT.

This clone was picked up one time. The rearrangement joins TRBV5-1 to TRBJ2-7; 8 positions match TRBD1. The germline V gene has CDR1 SGHRS and CDR2 YFSETQ. The CDR3 sequence is 15 residues long. J gave up 4 bases and V 0 bases, and 6 bases lay outside the gene matches. DNA of the CDR3: TGCGCCAGCAGCTTGGTGGGGGACAGGACTTACGAGCAGTACTTC. It is translated as CASSLVGDRTYEQYF.

This clone was detected once. The CDR3 is CASSPTGVDTEAFF. DNA for the CDR3: TGTGCCAGCTCACCAACCGGGGTCGACACTGAAGCTTTCTTT. The chain combines TRBV18 with TRBJ1-1; D is unclear. V lost 2 bases and J lost 3, with 10 bases in between. The germline CDR1 and CDR2 sequences are KGHSH and LQKENI. The CDR3 runs 14 residues.

This chain connects TRBV19 to TRBJ1-5, with TRBD1 as a possible D gene (6 bases). Germline assignment: CDR1 LNHDA and CDR2 SQIVND (reference sequence). The CDR3 is made up of 15 amino acids. With 6 bases removed from V and 2 bases from J, the gap between germline ends came to 14 bases. CDR3 protein: CASSLQGGRNQPQHF. DNA for the CDR3: TGTGCCAGTAGCCTACAGGGAGGGCGCAATCAGCCCCAGCATTTT.

The J gene is TRBJ1-4, the V gene TRBV5-1; TRBD1 aligns across 7 bases. Germline CDR1 reads SGHRS; CDR2 reads YFSETQ. Trimming removed 4 bases from V and 0 bases from J; junction bases left unmatched: 3. CDR3 length: 15 residues. The CDR3 is CASSMQGATNEKLFF. The CDR3 nucleotides read TGCGCCAGCAGCATGCAGGGGGCAACTAATGAAAAACTGTTTTTT. Supplemented by reference TRBV5-1 and TRBJ1-4, the full variable domain reads KAGVTQTPRYLIKTRGQQVTLSCSPISGHRSVSWYQQTPGQGLQFLFEYFSETQRNKGNFPGRFSGRQFSNSRSEMNVSTLELGDSALYLCASSMQGATNEKLFFGSGTQLSVL.

The gene calls are TRBV10-1 and TRBJ2-1, with D maybe TRBD2 (7 bases). The CDR3 has 17 residues. Germline V lookup: CDR1 WNHNN, CDR2 SYGVQD (reference sequence). V shed 0 bases and J shed 5 bases, with 17 bases lying between them. CDR3 coding DNA: TGCGCCAGCAGTGAGTCGCTAGGGGGGGACCCTAACAATGAGCAGTTCTTC. It is translated as CASSESLGGDPNNEQFF.

This clone has a handful of counts. This sequence joins TRBV6-5 and TRBJ1-5, with D tentatively TRBD1 (6 bases). Germline loops: CDR1 MNHEY, CDR2 SVGAGI. V was shortened by 5 bases and J by 9 bases, with 20 bases between the two germline ends. This CDR3 contains 15 residues. CDR3 amino acids: CASSRPVPGHRPQHF. CDR3 nucleotide sequence: TGTGCCAGCAGTCGTCCGGTTCCGGGACATCGGCCCCAGCATTTT.

This chain joins TRBV2 and TRBJ2-1; a weak D match, TRBD2 (5 bases). V lost 7 bases, J lost 4 bases, and 14 bases lay in between. Germline assignment: CDR1 SNHLY and CDR2 FYNNEI. This CDR3 region has 14 residues. The chain's CDR3 is CASKETSTYNEQFF. In nucleotides, the CDR3 is TGTGCCAGCAAGGAAACTAGTACTTACAATGAGCAGTTCTTC. The complete variable domain, with remaining parts taken from reference TRBV2 and TRBJ2-1, reads EPEVTQTPSHQVTQMGQEVILRCVPISNHLYFYWYRQILGQKVEFLVSFYNNEISEKSEIFDDQFSVERPDGSNFTLKIRSTKLEDSAMYFCASKETSTYNEQFFGPGTRLTVL.

This rearrangement joins TRBV7-3 to TRBJ2-1, with a weak D call TRBD2 (7 bases). The V end was cut by 5 bases, the J end by 10 bases, with 15 bases between. The CDR3 is 13 amino acids. Looked up from germline, CDR1 is SGHTA and CDR2 is FQGTGA. CDR3 in amino acids: CASSGGATGEQFF. DNA of the CDR3: TGTGCCAGCAGCGGGGGGGCGACAGGAGAGCAGTTCTTC. Together with reference TRBV7-3 and TRBJ2-1, the CDR3 gives the full variable domain: GAGVSQTPSNKVTEKGKYVELRCDPISGHTALYWYRQSLGQGPEFLIYFQGTGAADDSGLPNDRFFAVRPEGSVSTLKIQRTERGDSAVYLCASSGGATGEQFFGPGTRLTVL.